Listed here are 10 T cell receptor beta chains from one sample, sequenced in a study of blood T cell repertoires in COVID-19. Sequencing used immunoSEQ multiplex PCR; TCRdb keeps in-frame clones, though not all of them. Here the sample spans 35,000 to 50,000 clones, about 70% being singletons. The sample taken for sequencing was peripheral blood. The origin of the receptors is a man older than 75 with acute or convalescent COVID-19.

The genes are TRBV18 and TRBJ1-6; 8 bases line up with TRBD1. Germline V lookup: CDR1 KGHSH, CDR2 LQKENI. The V and J ends lost 6 bases and 10 bases, in that order; junction bases with no gene match: 8. This CDR3 region has 14 residues. The CDR3 region has the DNA TGTGCCAGCTCTCAGGACAGGGTCGGGTCACCCCTCCACTTT. This gives the protein CASSQDRVGSPLHF.

The V gene is TRBV7-2, the J gene TRBJ2-1, with 9 bases identical to TRBD2. This CDR3 has 17 residues. In germline, CDR1 is SGHTA, CDR2 FQGNSA. Losses at the gene ends were 5 bases for V and 7 bases for J; bases not matched to a gene: 15. The CDR3 here is CASSPWGGAGGANEQFF. DNA of the CDR3: TGTGCCAGCAGCCCCTGGGGCGGAGCGGGAGGAGCGAATGAGCAGTTCTTC.

The gene calls are TRBV6-5 and TRBJ1-2; weak D call: TRBD1 (5 bases). The V and J ends lost 5 bases and 5 bases respectively, with 12 bases between them. CDR3 length: 13 amino acids. CDR1 and CDR2 from the germline V gene are MNHEY and SVGAGI. CDR3 bases: TGTGCCAGCAGTCCCTCGGGGGATTATGGCTACACCTTC. Its translation is CASSPSGDYGYTF.

This clone appeared a few times. In DNA form, the CDR3 reads TGTGCCAGCAGTGAACGGAGCGGGACACAATACAATGAGCAGTTCTTC. As protein: CASSERSGTQYNEQFF. The gene calls are TRBV2 and TRBJ2-1; the D gene is possibly TRBD2 (7 bases). The CDR3 extends over 16 amino acids. V was pared by 2 bases and J by 4 bases, with 15 bases between. Germline CDR1 is SNHLY and CDR2 is FYNNEI.

The J gene is TRBJ1-2, the V gene TRBV19; 10 bases align to TRBD1. CDR3 length: 13 residues. Germline trimming cut 5 bases from V and 5 bases from J; bases unmatched to any gene: 2. Germline CDR1 reads LNHDA; CDR2 reads SQIVND (reference sequence). The CDR3 region is CASSAGQGYGYTF. As DNA, the CDR3 is TGTGCCAGTAGTGCGGGACAGGGGTATGGCTACACCTTC. Full variable domain (missing parts from reference TRBV19 and TRBJ1-2): DGGITQSPKYLFRKEGQNVTLSCEQNLNHDAMYWYRQDPGQGLRLIYYSQIVNDFQKGDIAEGYSVSREKKESFPLTVTSAQKNPTAFYLCASSAGQGYGYTFGSGTRLTVV.

This chain connects TRBV3-1 (or the pseudogene TRBV3-2) to TRBJ2-7; the D gene is possibly TRBD2 (5 bases). V lost 10 bases and J 2 bases, leaving 18 bases between the germline ends. Germline V gene data show CDR1 as LGHDT and CDR2 as YNNKEL (reference sequence). The CDR3 covers 14 residues. CDR3 sequence (DNA): TGTGCCACCTCCCGGTTAGAGGGTCCCTACGAGCAGTACTTC. As protein: CATSRLEGPYEQYF.

The J gene is TRBJ1-1, the V gene TRBV19; 9 bases are a match to TRBD1. CDR1 and CDR2 (germline): LNHDA, SQIVND (reference sequence). The CDR3 has 16 residues. Losses at the gene ends were 5 bases for V and 0 bases for J; bases not matched to a gene: 7. CDR3 in DNA: TGTGCCAGTAGTGCCCGGACAGGGGTCTTGAACACTGAAGCTTTCTTT. It yields the protein CASSARTGVLNTEAFF.

The J gene is TRBJ2-1, the V gene TRBV11-3, with 8 nucleotides matching TRBD2. The CDR3 totals 16 residues. The V gene end was trimmed by 8 bases and the J gene end by 10 bases; junction bases not matched to a gene: 19. Per the germline V gene, CDR1 is SGHNT and CDR2 is YENEEA. Written as DNA, the CDR3 is TGTGCCAGCCCCTCCGGGGGGGGCTACGACCGGCAGGAGCAGTTCTTC. Translated: CASPSGGGYDRQEQFF.

J is TRBJ2-5 and V is TRBV19, with D tentatively TRBD2 (5 bases). Germline CDR1 LNHDA, CDR2 SQIVND (reference sequence). With 6 bases removed from V and 5 bases from J, the gap between germline ends came to 19 bases. The CDR3 length is 15 residues. The CDR3 region is CASSPDFGDWETQYF. The CDR3 bases are TGTGCCAGTAGCCCTGACTTCGGGGATTGGGAGACCCAGTACTTC.

This chain uses TRBV4-2 with TRBJ2-2, with D possibly TRBD1 on 6 matching bases. The CDR3 totals 13 residues. The germline CDR1 and CDR2 sequences are LGHNA and YNFKEQ. The V end was cut by 2 bases, the J end by 6 bases, with 7 bases between. The CDR3 spells CASSQQGPGELFF. DNA for the CDR3: TGTGCCAGCAGCCAACAGGGGCCCGGGGAGCTGTTTTTT.